The rows below give T cell receptor beta chains drawn from one sample of a study of T cells in Graves' hyperthyroidism and ophthalmopathy. TCRdb re-derived calls from the multiplex PCR reads in MiXCR, one entry per CDR3 protein. The sample records roughly 250,000 distinct CDR3 sequences, 22% being singletons. The specimen was blood. The origin of the receptors is a man under 40 with Graves' ophthalmopathy. Each CDR3 is given with its conserved first and last residue. D genes are given only for firm matches. Expanded clones get a size class; other rows say once, few or many, or leave the size out.

abundance | d_gene | j_gene | v_gene | len | CDR3nt | CDR3aa
- | - | TRBJ1-1 | TRBV7-8 | 16 | TGTGCCAGCAGCCATTCCATCACAATCAGGGACACTGAAGCTTTCTTT | CASSHSITIRDTEAFF
- | TRBD1 | TRBJ2-1 | TRBV12-3/TRBV12-4 | 16 | TGTGCCAGCAGTTTAGGGACAGGGGGCTTCTACAATGAGCAGTTCTTC | CASSLGTGGFYNEQFF
- | - | TRBJ1-2 | TRBV5-1 | 16 | TGCGCCAGCAGCTTGGATGGGAAACCAGGTTGGGGACTCTACACCTTC | CASSLDGKPGWGLYTF
few | TRBD2 | TRBJ2-3 | TRBV19 | 18 | TGTGCCAGTCGATATCGCCACCTCGGGACTAGCGTTATAGATACGCAGTATTTT | CASRYRHLGTSVIDTQYF
- | - | TRBJ2-7 | TRBV4-1 | 16 | TGCGCCAGCAGTCAGGGGCCGACGGGGAGCTCCTACGAGCAGTACTTC | CASSQGPTGSSYEQYF
- | - | TRBJ2-7 | TRBV5-1 | 12 | TGCGCCAGCAGCCCCGACAGGTTCGAGCAGTACTTC | CASSPDRFEQYF
- | - | TRBJ2-3 | TRBV5-1 | 13 | TGCGCCAGCAGCCAACAGTGGATAGATACGCAGTATTTT | CASSQQWIDTQYF
few | - | TRBJ2-7 | TRBV24-1 | 11 | TGTGCCACCAGCCAGGGTTACGAGCAGTACTTC | CATSQGYEQYF
few | - | TRBJ2-5 | TRBV18 | 13 | TGTGCCAGCTCACCAGATTTCCAAGAGACCCAGTACTTC | CASSPDFQETQYF
many | - | TRBJ2-7 | TRBV9 | 12 | TGTGCCAGCAGCGTAATTGGCGGCGAGCAGTACTTC | CASSVIGGEQYF
- | - | TRBJ2-7 | TRBV7-2 | 17 | TGTGCCAGCAGCTTATCCACCCCTCCCTACACCGGGTACGAGCAGTACTTC | CASSLSTPPYTGYEQYF